This TCR beta chain was recorded in a study of blood T cell repertoires in COVID-19. Study context: T cells, B-cell-depleted T cells, or PBMCs provided the cDNA or gDNA that served as material.

The study recruited people aged roughly 18 to 95 years across under 25 US areas. Each participant's cohort was designated according to participant-reported clinical history. This CDR3 has 14 amino acids. CDR1 is KGHDR and CDR2 is SFDVKD in the germline V gene. V was cut by 4 bases and J by 8 bases, with 13 bases left in between. As processed by the authors: Amplification from reference gene primers served as the basis for estimated nucleated cell counts. Only in-frame clones appear in the TCRdb table, and some are missing; sequencing was by immunoSEQ multiplex PCR. Clone size and V and J calls were adopted from that table, with D and trimming inferred from the DNA. The sample lists more than 200,000 clones, roughly nine tenths occurring once.

Source material: PBMCs or T cells enriched from blood (not recorded which). The V gene is TRBV24-1, the J gene TRBJ1-4; D remains unclear. The sequence was obtained from a woman aged 25-40 years with acute COVID-19. The chain's CDR3 is CATSDPGEGEKLFF. CDR3 in DNA: TGTGCCACCAGTGACCCCGGTGAGGGCGAAAAACTGTTTTTT.